The 27 T cell receptor beta chains reported below all come from one sample, sequenced in a study of blood T cell repertoires in COVID-19 (dated by TCRdb to 2018 to 2021). Receptor amplification or capture employed the immunoSEQ multiplex PCR assay. What TCRdb holds here is the immuneACCESS table cut down to in-frame rearrangements. Part of the clones is not present; checked against another copy, under half of the missing clones reflect an unresolved V gene, and the others are unexplained. The sample table contains 160,000 or so clones; only one count was recorded for just over 90% of them. The ten largest clones take up 2% of the sample. The specimen sequenced was peripheral blood. The receptor source for this set is a woman aged 60-75 years with COVID-19, enrolled during active disease.

The chain links TRBV7-2 to TRBJ1-1; 9 nucleotides line up with TRBD1. Germline-derived CDR1 and CDR2 are SGHTA and FQGNSA. V lost 4 bases and J lost 1; bases outside the gene matches: 7. CDR3 size: 16 residues. The chain's CDR3 is CASSYTGTGWNTEAFF. In nucleotides, the CDR3 is TGTGCCAGCAGCTATACCGGGACAGGGTGGAACACTGAAGCTTTCTTT.

The chain carries TRBV19 and TRBJ1-1; the match to TRBD1 covers 9 bases. Germline CDR1 reads LNHDA; CDR2 reads SQIVND (reference sequence). Trimming removed 8 bases from V and 3 bases from J; junction bases left unmatched: 10. The CDR3 extends over 15 amino acids. CDR3 protein: CASEHTGGADTEAFF. The CDR3 coding sequence is TGTGCCAGTGAACACACAGGGGGCGCGGACACTGAAGCTTTCTTT. Variable domain in full (rest from reference TRBV19 and TRBJ1-1): DGGITQSPKYLFRKEGQNVTLSCEQNLNHDAMYWYRQDPGQGLRLIYYSQIVNDFQKGDIAEGYSVSREKKESFPLTVTSAQKNPTAFYLCASEHTGGADTEAFFGQGTRLTVV.

The CDR3: CASSVGQFNEKLFF. Written as DNA, the CDR3 is TGTGCCAGTAGCGTGGGACAGTTTAATGAAAAACTGTTTTTT. The chain uses TRBV19 and TRBJ1-4; TRBD1 aligns across 7 bases. This CDR3 is 14 amino acids long. Trimming cost V 6 bases and J 4 bases; bases outside gene matches: 5. The germline CDR1 and CDR2 sequences are LNHDA and SQIVND (reference sequence).

V and J are TRBV2 and TRBJ1-1; 9 bases align to TRBD1. V gave up 6 bases and J gave up 4 bases; unmatched junction bases: 3. This CDR3 has 13 residues. CDR1 and CDR2 (germline): SNHLY, FYNNEI. In DNA, the CDR3 is TGTGCCAGCAGCGGACAGGGGAGCACTGAAGCTTTCTTT. It yields the protein CASSGQGSTEAFF.

The rearrangement uses TRBV7-3 and TRBJ1-6; 8 positions agree with TRBD1. Trimming cost V 5 bases and J 7 bases; bases outside gene matches: 4. The CDR3 covers 14 residues. Germline V gives CDR1 SGHTA, CDR2 FQGTGA. The CDR3 sequence: CASSRGQGNSPLHF. CDR3 sequence (DNA): TGTGCCAGCAGCCGCGGACAGGGAAATTCACCCCTCCACTTT.

This chain connects TRBV7-6 to TRBJ2-3; no reliable D call. The germline V gene has CDR1 SGHVS and CDR2 FNYEAQ. V was shortened by 3 bases and J by 6 bases, with 13 bases between the two germline ends. This CDR3 is built from 14 residues. CDR3 nucleotides: TGTGCCAGCAGCTTCCGGCCTGAGGTGGATACGCAGTATTTT. Protein sequence: CASSFRPEVDTQYF.

The CDR3 coding sequence is TGTGCCAGCAGTCTCCGGGACAGGGACTATGGCTACACCTTC. This encodes CASSLRDRDYGYTF. The V and J genes are TRBV6-5 and TRBJ1-2; 9 nucleotides line up with TRBD1. Trimming removed 5 bases from V and 3 bases from J; junction bases left unmatched: 4. CDR3 size: 14 residues. Germline CDR1 MNHEY, CDR2 SVGAGI.

The rearrangement uses TRBV30 and TRBJ1-1; 7 positions match TRBD1. The V and J ends lost 2 bases and 10 bases, in that order; junction bases with no gene match: 16. This CDR3 spans 15 amino acids. CDR1 is GTSNPN, CDR2 SVGIG, per germline (reference sequence). The CDR3 DNA sequence: TGTGCCTGGAGTAAAGGACCCCAGGGGGGAGAGAGAGCTTTCTTT. Amino acids: CAWSKGPQGGERAFF. Complete variable domain (other parts from reference TRBV30 and TRBJ1-1): SQTIHQWPATLVQPVGSPLSLECTVEGTSNPNLYWYRQAAGRGLQLLFYSVGIGQISSEVPQNLSASRPQDRQFILSSKKLLLSDSGFYLCAWSKGPQGGERAFFGQGTRLTVV.

The chain links TRBV9 to TRBJ1-6, with 10 bases identical to TRBD1. The CDR3 length is 14 residues. Germline V gene lookup returns CDR1 SGDLS and CDR2 YYNGEE. V shed 3 bases and J 16 bases; nucleotides not matched to a gene: 10. CDR3 sequence (DNA): TGTGCCAGCAGCGCCCGGGACAGGGGTCAAAATCTCCACTTT. The encoded protein is CASSARDRGQNLHF.

The CDR3 is CASSSRTLKNTEAFF. The CDR3 DNA reads as TGCGCCAGCAGCAGCCGGACATTAAAGAACACTGAAGCTTTCTTT. The chain combines TRBV4-1 with TRBJ1-1, with D perhaps TRBD1 (5 bases). The V and J ends lost 5 bases and 1 base respectively, with 14 bases between them. Germline V gene data show CDR1 as MGHRA and CDR2 as YSYEKL. CDR3 length: 15 amino acids.

The chain uses TRBV5-5 and TRBJ2-2; 11 nucleotides match TRBD2. The CDR3 length is 16 residues. The V gene's germline CDR1 is SGHKS and CDR2 YYEKEE (reference sequence). The trim removed 3 bases at V and 9 bases at J, leaving 10 bases unmatched. CDR3 loop: CASSYLAGGQYRELFF. For the CDR3, the DNA is TGTGCCAGCAGCTATTTAGCGGGGGGGCAGTACAGGGAGCTGTTTTTT.

The V and J genes are TRBV10-3 and TRBJ1-5, with D tentatively TRBD1 (5 bases). The germline V and J ends were trimmed by 3 bases and 7 bases, with 10 bases remaining between them. Germline assignment: CDR1 ENHRY and CDR2 SYGVKD. The CDR3 length is 13 residues. The CDR3 DNA reads as TGTGCCATCAGTGAAGGACAAATCCAGCCCCAGCATTTT. Translating gives CAISEGQIQPQHF.

The chain combines TRBV9 with TRBJ2-7, with 8 bases lining up with TRBD1. Germline CDR1 reads SGDLS; CDR2 reads YYNGEE. The CDR3 totals 15 residues. V lost 4 bases and J lost 3; bases outside the gene matches: 9. The CDR3, as DNA: TGTGCCAGCAGCCGACAGGGGAGAACTAACTACGAGCAGTACTTC. It encodes CASSRQGRTNYEQYF.

In its sample, this clone was seen once. The chain uses TRBV11-2 and TRBJ1-1; 10 bases align to TRBD1. The V segment lost 3 bases and the J segment 2 bases; nucleotides outside the gene matches: 9. Germline assignment: CDR1 SGHAT and CDR2 FQNNGV. The CDR3 loop spans 17 amino acids. The CDR3 DNA is TGTGCCAGCAGCTTGCCCCGACAGGGGGCAATTAACACTGAAGCTTTCTTT. This encodes CASSLPRQGAINTEAFF.

This clone was observed a few times. V usage is TRBV15 and J usage is TRBJ1-2; D might be TRBD1 (6 bases). This CDR3 spans 16 amino acids. Germline lookup yields CDR1 LNHNV and CDR2 YYDKDF (reference sequence). V was cut by 3 bases and J by 5 bases, with 19 bases left in between. This CDR3 is CATSRPGTITQYGYTF. In DNA, the CDR3 is TGTGCCACCAGCAGGCCCGGGACAATAACTCAGTATGGCTACACCTTC.

This chain joins TRBV29-1 and TRBJ1-1; D is undetermined. This CDR3 contains 13 residues. In germline, CDR1 is SQVTM, CDR2 ANQGSEA. V shed 2 bases and J shed 5 bases, with 12 bases lying between them. The CDR3 bases are TGCAGCGTTGAACGCAGTAAGATAACTGAAGCTTTCTTT. Translation: CSVERSKITEAFF. Variable domain in full (rest from reference TRBV29-1 and TRBJ1-1): SAVISQKPSRDICQRGTSLTIQCQVDSQVTMMFWYRQQPGQSLTLIATANQGSEATYESGFVIDKFPISRPNLTFSTLTVSNMSPEDSSIYLCSVERSKITEAFFGQGTRLTVV.

The V call is TRBV3-1 (or the pseudogene TRBV3-2), the J call TRBJ2-1, with 8 bases lining up with TRBD2. Per the germline V gene, CDR1 is LGHDT and CDR2 is YNNKEL (reference sequence). J lost 4 bases, V lost 0 bases, and 8 bases had no gene match. The CDR3 totals 17 residues. The CDR3 nucleotides are TGTGCCAGCAGCCAAGAATTAATGACTAGCGCTTACAATGAGCAGTTCTTC. Translating it yields CASSQELMTSAYNEQFF.

This chain links TRBV5-4 with TRBJ1-1; D is ambiguous. V was shortened by 4 bases and J by 1 base, with 11 bases between the two germline ends. In germline, CDR1 is SGHNT, CDR2 YYREEE (reference sequence). CDR3 size: 14 residues. CDR3 sequence: CASSLAAGNTEAFF. The CDR3 DNA sequence: TGTGCCAGCAGCCTGGCGGCGGGGAACACTGAAGCTTTCTTT.

This clone has just one count. The V and J genes are TRBV3-1 (or the pseudogene TRBV3-2) and TRBJ1-6; D is possibly TRBD1 (6 bases). Between the trimmed V and J ends, which lost 4 bases and 4 bases, there was a span of 11 bases. The CDR3 extends over 15 amino acids. Germline loops: CDR1 LGHDT, CDR2 YNNKEL (reference sequence). CDR3 nucleotide sequence: TGTGCCAGCAGCCGTCGACAGGAATATAATTCACCCCTCCACTTT. This gives the protein CASSRRQEYNSPLHF.

This chain connects TRBV6-5 to TRBJ2-2; 7 bases match TRBD1. Looked up from germline, CDR1 is MNHEY and CDR2 is SVGAGI. V was pared by 8 bases and J by 3 bases, with 6 bases of the junction left unmatched. This CDR3 is 14 amino acids long. DNA for the CDR3: TGTGCCAGCTATCGGACAGGTTACACCGGGGAGCTGTTTTTT. This gives the protein CASYRTGYTGELFF.

Details on this clone: The same CDR3 is also encoded by other DNA sequences in this sample. The CDR3 DNA reads as TGTGCCAGCAGTCCAAGCGGGGGGGTCTACAATGAGCAGTTCTTC. Translation: CASSPSGGVYNEQFF. The chain employs TRBV7-8 and TRBJ2-1; TRBD2 matches at 10 bases. Trimming cost V 6 bases and J 3 bases; bases outside gene matches: 5. The germline V gene encodes CDR1 SGHVS and CDR2 FQNEAQ. This CDR3 is built from 15 residues.

The gene calls are TRBV5-1 and TRBJ1-3; 8 nucleotides match TRBD1. With V trimmed by 3 bases and J by 6 bases, 8 bases remained unmatched. CDR3 length: 15 residues. Germline lookup yields CDR1 SGHRS and CDR2 YFSETQ. Here the CDR3 DNA reads TGCGCCAGCAGCTACCGTGGACAGGGACTAAACACCATATATTTT. It encodes CASSYRGQGLNTIYF. Supplemented by reference TRBV5-1 and TRBJ1-3, the full variable domain reads KAGVTQTPRYLIKTRGQQVTLSCSPISGHRSVSWYQQTPGQGLQFLFEYFSETQRNKGNFPGRFSGRQFSNSRSEMNVSTLELGDSALYLCASSYRGQGLNTIYFGEGSWLTVV.

A single count supports this clone. This sequence joins TRBV5-1 and TRBJ1-1; tentatively, D is TRBD1 (6 bases). CDR1 SGHRS and CDR2 YFSETQ come from the germline V gene. Trimming removed 1 base at V and 7 bases at J, with 14 bases between. The CDR3 runs to 14 residues. CDR3 in DNA: TGCGCCAGCAGCTTGACAGGGAGAGATTTTGAAGCTTTCTTT. Translating gives CASSLTGRDFEAFF. Complete variable domain (other parts from reference TRBV5-1 and TRBJ1-1): KAGVTQTPRYLIKTRGQQVTLSCSPISGHRSVSWYQQTPGQGLQFLFEYFSETQRNKGNFPGRFSGRQFSNSRSEMNVSTLELGDSALYLCASSLTGRDFEAFFGQGTRLTVV.

V usage is TRBV18 and J usage is TRBJ2-5; 7 bases align to TRBD1. J was trimmed by 1 base and V by 4 bases; bases with no gene match: 3. This CDR3 has 14 amino acids. The germline CDR1 and CDR2 sequences are KGHSH and LQKENI. As DNA, the CDR3 is TGTGCCAGCTCACAGGGGGCCGGCCAAGAGACCCAGTACTTC. Translation gives CASSQGAGQETQYF.

This clone was detected only once. The rearrangement joins TRBV10-3 to TRBJ1-1; 9 nucleotides agree with TRBD1. The V gene end was trimmed by 3 bases and the J gene end by 4 bases; junction bases not matched to a gene: 6. The CDR3 totals 15 residues. Germline V gene data show CDR1 as ENHRY and CDR2 as SYGVKD. DNA for the CDR3: TGTGCCATCAGTGATTCTGGGACAGGGACCACTGAAGCTTTCTTT. Its protein product is CAISDSGTGTTEAFF.

The chain employs TRBV19 and TRBJ1-3; D is perhaps TRBD1 (5 bases). Germline loops: CDR1 LNHDA, CDR2 SQIVND (reference sequence). With 5 bases removed from V and 2 bases from J, the gap between germline ends came to 13 bases. This CDR3 spans 15 amino acids. The CDR3 DNA reads as TGTGCCAGTAGTCAAAGCGGGACCGCTGGAAACACCATATATTTT. Its translation: CASSQSGTAGNTIYF.

This clone came up once. The V and J genes are TRBV7-7 and TRBJ2-5, with 14 bases matching TRBD2. This CDR3 contains 18 residues. V gave up 5 bases and J gave up 4 bases; unmatched junction bases: 12. The germline V gene has CDR1 SSHAT and CDR2 FNYEAQ (reference sequence). The chain's CDR3 is CASSLNRAGTSGGETQYF. In DNA form, the CDR3 reads TGTGCCAGCAGCCTCAACCGCGCCGGGACTAGCGGGGGAGAGACCCAGTACTTC. The full variable domain, in which reference TRBV7-7 and TRBJ2-5 provide the parts outside the CDR3, is GAGVSQSPRYKVTKRGQDVTLRCDPISSHATLYWYQQALGQGPEFLTYFNYEAQPDKSGLPSDRFSAERPEGSISTLTIQRTEQRDSAMYRCASSLNRAGTSGGETQYFGPGTRLLVL.